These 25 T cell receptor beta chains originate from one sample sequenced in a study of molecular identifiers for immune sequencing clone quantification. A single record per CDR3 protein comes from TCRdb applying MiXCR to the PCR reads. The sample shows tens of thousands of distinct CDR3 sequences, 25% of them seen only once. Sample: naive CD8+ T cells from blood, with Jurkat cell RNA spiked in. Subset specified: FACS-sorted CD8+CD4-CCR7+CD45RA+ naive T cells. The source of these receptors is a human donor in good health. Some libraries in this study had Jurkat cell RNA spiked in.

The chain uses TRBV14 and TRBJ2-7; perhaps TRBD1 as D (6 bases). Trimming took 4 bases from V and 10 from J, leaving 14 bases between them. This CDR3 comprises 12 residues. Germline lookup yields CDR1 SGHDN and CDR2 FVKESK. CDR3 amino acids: CASSLPWGHQYF. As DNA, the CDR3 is TGTGCCAGCAGCCTCCCTTGGGGGCATCAGTACTTC.

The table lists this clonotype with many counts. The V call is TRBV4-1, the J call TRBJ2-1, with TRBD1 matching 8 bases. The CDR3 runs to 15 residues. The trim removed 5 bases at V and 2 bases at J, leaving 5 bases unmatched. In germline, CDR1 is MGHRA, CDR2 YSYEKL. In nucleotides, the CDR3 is TGCGCCAGCAGCTGGGACAGGCAAACCTACAATGAGCAGTTCTTC. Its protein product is CASSWDRQTYNEQFF.

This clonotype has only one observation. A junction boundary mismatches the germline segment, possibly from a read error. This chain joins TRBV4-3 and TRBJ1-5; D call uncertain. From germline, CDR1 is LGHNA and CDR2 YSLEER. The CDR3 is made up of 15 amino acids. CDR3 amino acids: CAGSQDWAEGQPQHF. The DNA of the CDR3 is TGCGCCGGCAGCCAAGATTGGGCCGAGGGACAGCCCCAGCATTTT.

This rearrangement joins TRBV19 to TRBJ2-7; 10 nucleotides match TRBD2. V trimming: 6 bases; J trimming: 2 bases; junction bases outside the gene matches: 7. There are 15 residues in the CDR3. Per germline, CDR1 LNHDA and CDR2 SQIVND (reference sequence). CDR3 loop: CASSRLAGSTYEQYF. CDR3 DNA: TGTGCCAGTAGCCGACTAGCGGGTTCCACCTACGAGCAGTACTTC.

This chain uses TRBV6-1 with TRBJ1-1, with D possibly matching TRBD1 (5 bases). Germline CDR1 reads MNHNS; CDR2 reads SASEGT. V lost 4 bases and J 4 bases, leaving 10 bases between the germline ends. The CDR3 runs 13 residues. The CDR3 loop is CASSGWGPTEAFF. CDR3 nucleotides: TGTGCCAGCAGTGGGTGGGGACCCACTGAAGCTTTCTTT.

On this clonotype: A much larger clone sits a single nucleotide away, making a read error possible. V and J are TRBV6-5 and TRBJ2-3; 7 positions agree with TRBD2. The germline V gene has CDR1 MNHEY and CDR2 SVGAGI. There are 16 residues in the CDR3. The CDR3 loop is CDSSLSSGASTDTQYF. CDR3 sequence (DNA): TGTGACAGCTCCCTATCGAGCGGGGCTAGCACAGATACGCAGTATTTT.

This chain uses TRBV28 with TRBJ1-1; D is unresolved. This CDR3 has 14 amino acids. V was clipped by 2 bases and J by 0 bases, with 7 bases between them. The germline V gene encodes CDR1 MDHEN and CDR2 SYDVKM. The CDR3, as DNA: TGTGCCAGCAGTTTAACAGATATGAACACTGAAGCTTTCTTT. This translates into CASSLTDMNTEAFF. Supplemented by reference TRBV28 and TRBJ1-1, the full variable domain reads DVKVTQSSRYLVKRTGEKVFLECVQDMDHENMFWYRQDPGLGLRLIYFSYDVKMKEKGDIPEGYSVSREKKERFSLILESASTNQTSMYLCASSLTDMNTEAFFGQGTRLTVV.

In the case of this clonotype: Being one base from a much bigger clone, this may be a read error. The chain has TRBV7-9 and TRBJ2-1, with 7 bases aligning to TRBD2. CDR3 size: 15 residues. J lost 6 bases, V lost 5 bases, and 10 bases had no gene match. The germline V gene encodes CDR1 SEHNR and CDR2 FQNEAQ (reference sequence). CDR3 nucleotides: TGTGCCAGCAGCGAATCCGCGACTAGCAGCAATGAGCAGTTCTTC. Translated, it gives CASSESATSSNEQFF.

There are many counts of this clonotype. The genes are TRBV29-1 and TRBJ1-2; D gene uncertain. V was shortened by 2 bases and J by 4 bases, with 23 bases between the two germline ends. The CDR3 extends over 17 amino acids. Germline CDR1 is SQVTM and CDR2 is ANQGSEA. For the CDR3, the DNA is TGCAGCGTTGAAAGGGTCCTGAGGGCCCCTGAGGGCTATGGCTACACCTTC. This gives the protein CSVERVLRAPEGYGYTF.

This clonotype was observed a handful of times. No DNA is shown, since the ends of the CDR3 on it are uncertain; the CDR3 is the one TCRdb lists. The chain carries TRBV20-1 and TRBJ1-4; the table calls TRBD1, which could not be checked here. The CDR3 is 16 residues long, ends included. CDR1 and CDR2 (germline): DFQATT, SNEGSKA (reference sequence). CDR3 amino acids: CSAVSTLTGRVKNCFF.

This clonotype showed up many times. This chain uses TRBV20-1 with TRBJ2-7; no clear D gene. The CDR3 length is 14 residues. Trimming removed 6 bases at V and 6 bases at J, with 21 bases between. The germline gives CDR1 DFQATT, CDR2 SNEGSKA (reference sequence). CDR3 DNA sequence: TGCAGTGCCACCGGTGGTGGCATTATAGGCGAGCAGTACTTC. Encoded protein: CSATGGGIIGEQYF.

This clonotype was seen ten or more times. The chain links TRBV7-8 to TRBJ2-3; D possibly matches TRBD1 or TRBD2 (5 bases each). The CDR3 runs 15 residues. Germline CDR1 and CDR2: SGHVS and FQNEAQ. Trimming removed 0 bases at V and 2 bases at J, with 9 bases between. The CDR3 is CASSLAGTFTDTQYF. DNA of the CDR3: TGTGCCAGCAGCTTAGCCGGGACCTTCACAGATACGCAGTATTTT.

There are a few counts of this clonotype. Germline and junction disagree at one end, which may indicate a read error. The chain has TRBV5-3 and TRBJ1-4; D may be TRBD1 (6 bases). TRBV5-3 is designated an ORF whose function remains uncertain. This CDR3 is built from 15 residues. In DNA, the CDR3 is TGTGCCAGCAGCTGCCAGGGGAGTTATAATGAAAAACTGTTTTTT. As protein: CASSCQGSYNEKLFF.

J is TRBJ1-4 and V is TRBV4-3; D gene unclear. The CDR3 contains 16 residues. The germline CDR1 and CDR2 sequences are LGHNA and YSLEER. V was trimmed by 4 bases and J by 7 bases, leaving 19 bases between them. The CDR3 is CASSLIEKGGGEKLFF. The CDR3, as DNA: TGCGCCAGCAGCCTGATAGAAAAGGGTGGAGGTGAAAAACTGTTTTTT.

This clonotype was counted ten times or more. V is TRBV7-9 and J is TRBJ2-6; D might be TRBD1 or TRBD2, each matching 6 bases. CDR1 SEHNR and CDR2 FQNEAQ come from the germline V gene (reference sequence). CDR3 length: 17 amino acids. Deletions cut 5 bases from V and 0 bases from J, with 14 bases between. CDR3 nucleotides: TGTGCCAGCAGCCGGGGGCCGGTTAGCTCTGGGGCCAACGTCCTGACTTTC. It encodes CASSRGPVSSGANVLTF.

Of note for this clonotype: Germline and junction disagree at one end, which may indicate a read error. The CDR3 region is CATSPGTGAGSNQPQQF. The CDR3 nucleotides read TGTGCCACCAGTCCCGGGACAGGGGCAGGGAGCAATCAGCCCCAGCAATTT. The rearrangement joins TRBV24-1 to TRBJ1-5, with 10 bases that match TRBD1. This CDR3 contains 17 residues. From germline, CDR1 is KGHDR and CDR2 SFDVKD.

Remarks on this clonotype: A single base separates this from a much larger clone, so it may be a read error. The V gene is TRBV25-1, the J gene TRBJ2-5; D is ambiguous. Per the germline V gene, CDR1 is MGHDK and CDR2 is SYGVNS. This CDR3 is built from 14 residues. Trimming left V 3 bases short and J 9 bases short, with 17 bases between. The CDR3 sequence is CASSDLGPTEPQYF. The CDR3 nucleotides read TGTGCCAGCAGTGATTTGGGCCCAACGGAGCCCCAGTACTTC.

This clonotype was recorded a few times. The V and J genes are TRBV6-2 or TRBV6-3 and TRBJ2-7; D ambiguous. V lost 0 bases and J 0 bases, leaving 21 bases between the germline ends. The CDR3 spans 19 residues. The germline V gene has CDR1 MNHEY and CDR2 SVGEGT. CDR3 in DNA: TGTGCCAGCAGTTACTCCGCCCGACTCGCCAGCGAGACCTCCTACGAGCAGTACTTC. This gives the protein CASSYSARLASETSYEQYF.

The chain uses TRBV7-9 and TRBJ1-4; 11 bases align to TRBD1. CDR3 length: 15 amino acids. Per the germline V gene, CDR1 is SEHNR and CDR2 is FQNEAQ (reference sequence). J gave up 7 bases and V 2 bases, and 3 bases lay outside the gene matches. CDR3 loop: CASSLFGTGGEKLFF. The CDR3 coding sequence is TGTGCCAGCAGCTTATTCGGGACAGGGGGTGAAAAACTGTTTTTT.

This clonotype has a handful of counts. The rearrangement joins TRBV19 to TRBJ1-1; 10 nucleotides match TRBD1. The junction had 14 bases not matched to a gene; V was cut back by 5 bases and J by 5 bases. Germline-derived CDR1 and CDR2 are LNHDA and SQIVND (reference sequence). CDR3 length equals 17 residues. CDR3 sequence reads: CASSGQGVRGIGTEAFF. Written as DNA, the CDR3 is TGTGCCAGTAGTGGACAGGGGGTTAGGGGTATAGGGACTGAAGCTTTCTTT.

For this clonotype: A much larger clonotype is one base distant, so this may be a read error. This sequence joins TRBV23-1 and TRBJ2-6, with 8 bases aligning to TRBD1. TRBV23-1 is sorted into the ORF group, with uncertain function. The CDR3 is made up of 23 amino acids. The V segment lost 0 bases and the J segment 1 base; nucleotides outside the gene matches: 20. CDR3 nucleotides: TGCGCCAGCAGTCAATCGCGGGGCTGGACAGGGACGATGGGGGTATCTGGGGCCAACGTCCTGACTTTC. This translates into CASSQSRGWTGTMGVSGANVLTF.

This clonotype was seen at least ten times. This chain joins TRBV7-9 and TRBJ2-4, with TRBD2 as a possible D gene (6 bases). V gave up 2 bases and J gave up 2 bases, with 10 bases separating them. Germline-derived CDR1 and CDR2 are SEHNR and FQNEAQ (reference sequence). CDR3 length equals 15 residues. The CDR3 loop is CASSLTGGTKNIQYF. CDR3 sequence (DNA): TGTGCCAGCAGCTTAACCGGAGGGACCAAAAACATTCAGTACTTC. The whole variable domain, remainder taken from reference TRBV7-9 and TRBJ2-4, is DTGVSQNPRHKITKRGQNVTFRCDPISEHNRLYWYRQTLGQGPEFLTYFQNEAQLEKSRLLSDRFSAERPKGSFSTLEIQRTEQGDSAMYLCASSLTGGTKNIQYFGAGTRLSVL.

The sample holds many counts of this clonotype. CDR3 nucleotide sequence: TGTGCCAGCAGACCAACTAGCGGGAGTCACACAGATACGCAGTATTTT. Translation: CASRPTSGSHTDTQYF. This rearrangement joins TRBV7-6 to TRBJ2-3, with 11 bases lining up with TRBD2. Germline V gene sequence: CDR1 SGHVS, CDR2 FNYEAQ. The V segment lost 6 bases and the J segment 2 bases; nucleotides outside the gene matches: 7. The CDR3 is made up of 16 amino acids. The variable domain in full, with the rest retrieved from reference TRBV7-6 and TRBJ2-3, is GAGVSQSPRYKVTKRGQDVALRCDPISGHVSLYWYRQALGQGPEFLTYFNYEAQQDKSGLPNDRFSAERPEGSISTLTIQRTEQRDSAMYRCASRPTSGSHTDTQYFGPGTRLTVL.

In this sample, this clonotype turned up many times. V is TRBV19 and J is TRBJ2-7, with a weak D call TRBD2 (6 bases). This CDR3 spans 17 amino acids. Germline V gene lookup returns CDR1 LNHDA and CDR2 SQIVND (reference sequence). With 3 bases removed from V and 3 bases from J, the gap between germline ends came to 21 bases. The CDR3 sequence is CASSIFGTAETSYEQYF. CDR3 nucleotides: TGTGCCAGTAGTATTTTCGGGACCGCCGAGACTAGCTACGAGCAGTACTTC.

CDR3 DNA: TGTGCCAGCAGTCCCCAACAGGTCTCTGGGGCCAACGTCCTGACTTTC. It specifies CASSPQQVSGANVLTF. V and J are TRBV27 and TRBJ2-6, with D possibly TRBD1 on 5 matching bases. This CDR3 contains 16 residues. CDR1 and CDR2 from the germline V gene are MNHEY and SMNVEV (reference sequence). Trimming shortened V by 5 bases and J by 0 bases, and 11 bases separated the two germline ends.